The sequence of this T cell receptor (beta chain) was determined in a study of early T cells in non-severe SARS-CoV-2 infection. At the level of the study: With bulk RNA from unsorted whole blood as input, sequencing yielded unpaired chains.

Notes on the study in general: Reliance on VDJdb matching favored anti-spike CD8 responses; private and CD4 specificities were missed.

There are a few counts of this clonotype. Its target is unknown. Attachment of unique molecular identifiers was made to individual cDNA molecules. MiXCR was run by TCRdb on the 5' RACE reads, yielding one entry per CDR3 protein. The sample contains some 64,000 distinct CDR3 sequences, 13% of which appear only once. Germline CDR1 and CDR2: MNHEY and SVGAGI. V lost 6 bases, J lost 4 bases, and 10 bases lay in between. The length of the CDR3 is 13 residues. This sequence originates from an adult who was a healthcare worker with PCR-confirmed SARS-CoV-2 infection or an uninfected control (not recorded which). This chain connects TRBV6-5 to TRBJ1-5, with D maybe TRBD1 (6 bases). Sequencing input: whole blood. CDR3 coding DNA: TGTGCCAGCAGAGGGACACCTAATCAGCCCCAGCATTTT. Its protein product is CASRGTPNQPQHF.